A selection of T cell receptor beta chains follows, all from one sample in a study of cytomegalovirus exposure and HLA in healthy donors. The assay was immunoSEQ multiplex PCR, and TCRdb's table has in-frame clones only and misses some. The specimen's table records about 78,000 clones. The sample comprised PBMCs. These receptors came from a female donor in good health and CMV-seropositive. Both conserved end residues are part of each CDR3. A D gene is named only where the DNA matches it firmly.

TRBV5-1	TRBD1	TRBJ2-1	TGCGCCAGCAGCCCCTCGGGAGACAGGGGGGCGTTCTTC	CASSPSGDRGAFF
TRBV11-3	-	TRBJ1-1	TGTGCCAGCAGCCTTTACAAGAACACTGAAGCTTTCTTT	CASSLYKNTEAFF
TRBV23-1	-	TRBJ2-7	TGCGCCAGCAGTCCGCGGGGGCGTTACGAGCAGTACTTC	CASSPRGRYEQYF
TRBV5-6	TRBD1	TRBJ2-7	TGTGCCAGCAGCTTGTCAGGGGGAAGGTACGAGCAGTACTTC	CASSLSGGRYEQYF
TRBV5-1	TRBD2	TRBJ2-1	TGCGCCAGCAGCTTGTTGGCTAGCGGAGGGGATGAGCAGTTCTTC	CASSLLASGGDEQFF
TRBV2	-	TRBJ1-3	TGTGCCAGCAGCCGTGGCAGGGCTGGAAACACCATATATTTT	CASSRGRAGNTIYF
TRBV7-9	-	TRBJ2-7	TGTGCCAGCAGCCTCCCTCCGGGCAGGGATAAGCAGTACTTC	CASSLPPGRDKQYF
TRBV19	-	TRBJ1-6	TGTGCCAGTAGTATAGTCACAGTATATGGTTCACCCCTCCACTTT	CASSIVTVYGSPLHF
TRBV27	TRBD2	TRBJ2-1	TGTGCCAGCAGTTTAGAGGGACTAGCGGCGAATGAGCAGTTCTTC	CASSLEGLAANEQFF
TRBV19	TRBD2	TRBJ2-3	TGTGCCAGTTCGAGGCTAGCGGGGGCCGCCAGCACAGATACGCAGTATTTT	CASSRLAGAASTDTQYF
TRBV4-2	TRBD1	TRBJ2-7	TGTGCCAGCAGCCAAGCTGGACAGGGGGTCGACGAGCAGTACTTC	CASSQAGQGVDEQYF
TRBV5-1	-	TRBJ2-1	TGCGCCAGCAGCCCACGAGGGGGAGGGAGGGACAATGAGCAGTTCTTC	CASSPRGGGRDNEQFF
TRBV7-6	TRBD2	TRBJ2-2	TGTGCCAGCAGCTTAGTCGGGGGGACCGGGGAGCTGTTTTTT	CASSLVGGTGELFF
TRBV27	TRBD1	TRBJ1-1	TGTGCCAGCAGTTTGCAGGGGGTCCGATCCCTGAACACTGAAGCTTTCTTT	CASSLQGVRSLNTEAFF
TRBV6-6	-	TRBJ1-4	TGTGCCAGCAGTTACCGGAATGAAAAACTGTTTTTT	CASSYRNEKLFF
TRBV5-1	TRBD2	TRBJ2-7	TGCGCCAGCAGCTTTCAGAGAGGGAGGGAATACGAGCAGTACTTC	CASSFQRGREYEQYF
TRBV25-1	TRBD1	TRBJ2-5	TGTGCCAGCAGTGCTGGACAGGGAACGGGGACCCAGTACTTC	CASSAGQGTGTQYF
TRBV6-1	-	TRBJ1-2	TGTGCCAGCAGTGAAATTGACAGGATAAACTATGGCTACACCTTC	CASSEIDRINYGYTF
TRBV6-1	-	TRBJ2-3	TGTGCCAGCAGTGAATCGGGCAGGGGCCCAGATACGCAGTATTTT	CASSESGRGPDTQYF
TRBV29-1	-	TRBJ1-1	TGCAGCGTTGATGACAGAGGCACTGAAGCTTTCTTT	CSVDDRGTEAFF
TRBV30	-	TRBJ2-7	TGTGCCTGGAGTGATAGAGCAGGTGATTCCTACGAGCAGTACTTC	CAWSDRAGDSYEQYF
TRBV18	-	TRBJ2-5	TGTGCCAGCTCACCGACGACAGTGGAGACCCAGTACTTC	CASSPTTVETQYF
TRBV7-9	TRBD1	TRBJ2-7	TGTGCCAGCAGCCCCGGGACAGGCTCCTACGAGCAGTACTTC	CASSPGTGSYEQYF
TRBV4-1	-	TRBJ2-1	TGCGCCAGCAGCCAACTTTCAGACAATGAGCAGTTCTTC	CASSQLSDNEQFF
TRBV7-2	-	TRBJ2-3	TGTGCCAGCAGCTTAGGGTTCGGAGCGGGAGATACGCAGTATTTT	CASSLGFGAGDTQYF
TRBV9	TRBD1	TRBJ1-4	TGTGCCAGCAGCGGACTACAGGGGGCATCGGAAAAACTGTTTTTT	CASSGLQGASEKLFF
TRBV4-3	-	TRBJ1-6	TGCGCCAGCAGCCAAGATTGGCGGCGAAGCTCCTATAATTCACCCCTCCACTTT	CASSQDWRRSSYNSPLHF
TRBV2	TRBD1	TRBJ1-2	TGTGCCAGCTCAGAGGTCCAGGGGGGTGTCGTCAACTATGGCTACACCTTC	CASSEVQGGVVNYGYTF
TRBV19	TRBD2	TRBJ2-1	TGTGCCAGCAGTCGGACTAGCGGGGGTCAATACAATGAGCAGTTCTTC	CASSRTSGGQYNEQFF
TRBV19	TRBD2	TRBJ2-7	TGTGCCAGTAGTAGATCTAGCGGGGGGCCGTACGAGCAGTACTTC	CASSRSSGGPYEQYF
TRBV15	-	TRBJ1-2	TGTGCCACCAGCAGAGATACCGCGGGGTCCATAGTCGGCGTTAACTATGGCTACACCTTC	CATSRDTAGSIVGVNYGYTF
TRBV7-2	TRBD1	TRBJ2-2	TGTGCCAGCAGCTTAGTACAGGGGCACACCGGGGAGCTGTTTTTT	CASSLVQGHTGELFF
TRBV29-1	-	TRBJ2-1	TGCAGCGTTGACAGCAATGAGCAGTTCTTC	CSVDSNEQFF
TRBV6-1	-	TRBJ1-5	TGTGCCAGCAGTGAATGGTGGCAGAATATTCAGCCCCAGCATTTT	CASSEWWQNIQPQHF
TRBV7-2	TRBD1	TRBJ1-3	TGTGCCAGCAGCGCCGGACAGGGGAGGTCTGGAAACACCATATATTTT	CASSAGQGRSGNTIYF
TRBV6-5	TRBD1	TRBJ1-5	TGTGCCAGCAGGGGACAGGGGGCCGGTCAGCCCCAGCATTTT	CASRGQGAGQPQHF
TRBV5-1	-	TRBJ2-2	TGCGCCAGCAGCTTGGAAGGTCAGGGAAGGACCGGGGAGCTGTTTTTT	CASSLEGQGRTGELFF
TRBV28	TRBD1	TRBJ1-2	TGTGCCAGCAGTTTCGACAGGGTAGGCGGCTACACCTTC	CASSFDRVGGYTF
TRBV6-1	-	TRBJ2-1	TGTGCCAGCAGTCCTTATTACAATGAGCAGTTCTTC	CASSPYYNEQFF
TRBV30	TRBD1	TRBJ1-1	TGTGCCTGGAGTCCCAGGGGGCGGAACACTGAAGCTTTCTTT	CAWSPRGRNTEAFF